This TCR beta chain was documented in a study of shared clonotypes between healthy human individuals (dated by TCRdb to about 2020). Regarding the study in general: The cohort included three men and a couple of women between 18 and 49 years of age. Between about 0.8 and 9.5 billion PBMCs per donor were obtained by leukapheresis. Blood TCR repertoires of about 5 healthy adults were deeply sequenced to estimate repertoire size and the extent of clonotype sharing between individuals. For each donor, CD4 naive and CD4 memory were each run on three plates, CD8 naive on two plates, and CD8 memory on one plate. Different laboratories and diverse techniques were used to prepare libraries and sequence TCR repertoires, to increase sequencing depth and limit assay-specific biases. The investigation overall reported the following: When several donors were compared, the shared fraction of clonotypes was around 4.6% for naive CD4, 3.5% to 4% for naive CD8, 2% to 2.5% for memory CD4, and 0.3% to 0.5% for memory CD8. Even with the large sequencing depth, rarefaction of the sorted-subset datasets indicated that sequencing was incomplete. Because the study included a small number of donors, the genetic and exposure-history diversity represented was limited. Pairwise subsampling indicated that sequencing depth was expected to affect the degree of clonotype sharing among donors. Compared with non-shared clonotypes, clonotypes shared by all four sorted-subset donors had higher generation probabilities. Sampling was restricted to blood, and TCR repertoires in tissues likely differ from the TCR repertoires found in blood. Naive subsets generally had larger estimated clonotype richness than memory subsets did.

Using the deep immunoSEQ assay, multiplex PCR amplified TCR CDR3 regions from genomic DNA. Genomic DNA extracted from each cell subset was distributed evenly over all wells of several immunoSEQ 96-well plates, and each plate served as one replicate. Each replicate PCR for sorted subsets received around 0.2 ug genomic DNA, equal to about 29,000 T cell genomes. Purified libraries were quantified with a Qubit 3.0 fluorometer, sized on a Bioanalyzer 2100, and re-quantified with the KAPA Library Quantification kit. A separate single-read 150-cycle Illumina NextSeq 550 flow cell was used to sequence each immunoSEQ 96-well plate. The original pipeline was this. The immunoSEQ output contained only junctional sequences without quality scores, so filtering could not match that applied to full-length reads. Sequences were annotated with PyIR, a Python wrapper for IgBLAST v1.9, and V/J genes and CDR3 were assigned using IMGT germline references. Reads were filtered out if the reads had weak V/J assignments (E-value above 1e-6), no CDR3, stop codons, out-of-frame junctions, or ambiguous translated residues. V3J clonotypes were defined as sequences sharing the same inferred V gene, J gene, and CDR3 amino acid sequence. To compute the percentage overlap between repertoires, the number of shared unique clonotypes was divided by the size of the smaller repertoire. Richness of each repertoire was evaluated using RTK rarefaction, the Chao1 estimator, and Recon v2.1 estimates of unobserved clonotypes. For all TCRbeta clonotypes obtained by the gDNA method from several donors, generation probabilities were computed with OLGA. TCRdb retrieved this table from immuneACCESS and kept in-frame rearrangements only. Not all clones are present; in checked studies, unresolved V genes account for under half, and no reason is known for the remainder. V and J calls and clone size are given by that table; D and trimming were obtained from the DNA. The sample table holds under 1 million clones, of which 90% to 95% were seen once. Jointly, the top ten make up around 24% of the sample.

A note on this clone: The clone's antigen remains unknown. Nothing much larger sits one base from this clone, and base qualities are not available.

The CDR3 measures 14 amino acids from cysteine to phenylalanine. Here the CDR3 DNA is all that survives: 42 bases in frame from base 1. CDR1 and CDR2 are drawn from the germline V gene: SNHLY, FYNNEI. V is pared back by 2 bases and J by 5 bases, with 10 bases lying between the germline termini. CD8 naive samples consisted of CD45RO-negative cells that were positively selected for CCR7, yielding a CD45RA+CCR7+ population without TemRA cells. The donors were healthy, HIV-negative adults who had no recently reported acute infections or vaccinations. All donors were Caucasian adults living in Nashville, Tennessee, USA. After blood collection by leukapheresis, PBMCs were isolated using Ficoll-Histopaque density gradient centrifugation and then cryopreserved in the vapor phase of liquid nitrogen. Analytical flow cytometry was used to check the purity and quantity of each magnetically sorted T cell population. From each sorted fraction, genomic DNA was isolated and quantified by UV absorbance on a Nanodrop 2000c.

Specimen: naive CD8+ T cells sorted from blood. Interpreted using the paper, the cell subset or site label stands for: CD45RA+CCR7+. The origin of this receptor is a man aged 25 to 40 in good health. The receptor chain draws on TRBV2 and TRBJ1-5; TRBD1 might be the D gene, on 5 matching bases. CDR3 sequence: CASSESGVDQPQHF. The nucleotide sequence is TGTGCCAGCAGTGAATCGGGGGTCGATCAGCCCCAGCATTTT.